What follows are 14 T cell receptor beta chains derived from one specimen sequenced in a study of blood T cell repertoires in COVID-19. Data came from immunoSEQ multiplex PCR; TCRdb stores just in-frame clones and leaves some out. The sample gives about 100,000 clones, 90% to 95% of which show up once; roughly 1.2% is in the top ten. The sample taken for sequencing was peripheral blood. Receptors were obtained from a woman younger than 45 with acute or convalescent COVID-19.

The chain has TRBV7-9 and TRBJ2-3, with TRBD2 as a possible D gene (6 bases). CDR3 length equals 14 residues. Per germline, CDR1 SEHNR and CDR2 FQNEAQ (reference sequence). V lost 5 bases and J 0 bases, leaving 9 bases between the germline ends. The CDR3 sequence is CASSPGLSTDTQYF. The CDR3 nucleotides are TGTGCCAGCAGCCCGGGACTCAGCACAGATACGCAGTATTTT.

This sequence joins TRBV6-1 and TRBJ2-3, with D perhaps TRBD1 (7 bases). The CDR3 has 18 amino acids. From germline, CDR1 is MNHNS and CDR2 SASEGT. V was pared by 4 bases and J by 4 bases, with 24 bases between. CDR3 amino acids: CASSALRGDSQGADTQYF. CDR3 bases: TGTGCCAGCAGTGCTTTAAGGGGGGACAGCCAAGGGGCAGATACGCAGTATTTT.

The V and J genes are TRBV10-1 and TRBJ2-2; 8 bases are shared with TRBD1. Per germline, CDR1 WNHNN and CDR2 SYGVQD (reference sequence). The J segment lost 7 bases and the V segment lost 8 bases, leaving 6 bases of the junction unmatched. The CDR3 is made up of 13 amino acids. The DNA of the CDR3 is TGCGCCAGCGGGACAGGTATTCGCGGGGAGCTGTTTTTT. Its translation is CASGTGIRGELFF.

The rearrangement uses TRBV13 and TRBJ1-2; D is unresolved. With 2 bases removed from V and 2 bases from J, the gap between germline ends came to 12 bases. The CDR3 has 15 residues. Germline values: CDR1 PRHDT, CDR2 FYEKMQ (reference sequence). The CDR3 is CASSLRFRQNYGYTF. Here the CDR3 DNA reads TGTGCCAGCAGCTTAAGATTCCGACAAAACTATGGCTACACCTTC.

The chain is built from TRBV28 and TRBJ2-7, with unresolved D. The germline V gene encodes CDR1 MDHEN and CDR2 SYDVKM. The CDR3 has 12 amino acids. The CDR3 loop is CVFLAVPYEQYF. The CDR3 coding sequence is TGTGTCTTTCTGGCAGTTCCCTACGAGCAGTACTTC.

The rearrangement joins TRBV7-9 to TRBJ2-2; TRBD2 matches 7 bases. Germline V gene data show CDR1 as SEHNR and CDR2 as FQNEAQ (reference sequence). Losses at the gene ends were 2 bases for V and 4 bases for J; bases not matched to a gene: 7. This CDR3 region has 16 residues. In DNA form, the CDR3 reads TGTGCCAGCAGCTTAAACGGAATAGCGGGCACCGGGGAGCTGTTTTTT. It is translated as CASSLNGIAGTGELFF.

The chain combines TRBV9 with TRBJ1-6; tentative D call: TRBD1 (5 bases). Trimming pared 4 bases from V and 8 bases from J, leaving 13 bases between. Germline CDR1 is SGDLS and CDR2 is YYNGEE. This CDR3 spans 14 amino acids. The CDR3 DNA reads TGTGCCAGCAGCTCCCAGGGTCCCGATTCACCCCTCCACTTT. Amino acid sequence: CASSSQGPDSPLHF.

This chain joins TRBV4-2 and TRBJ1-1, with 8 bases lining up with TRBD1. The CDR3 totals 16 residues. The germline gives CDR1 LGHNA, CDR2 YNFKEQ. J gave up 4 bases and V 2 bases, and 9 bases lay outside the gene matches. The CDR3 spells CASSQQSTGVFTEAFF. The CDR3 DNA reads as TGTGCCAGCAGCCAACAATCGACAGGGGTTTTCACTGAAGCTTTCTTT.

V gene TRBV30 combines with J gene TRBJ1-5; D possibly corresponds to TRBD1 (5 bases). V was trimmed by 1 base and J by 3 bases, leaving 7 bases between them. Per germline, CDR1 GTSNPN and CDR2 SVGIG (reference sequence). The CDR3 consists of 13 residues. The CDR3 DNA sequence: TGTGCCTGGAGTGGGGGGGACAATCAGCCCCAGCATTTT. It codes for CAWSGGDNQPQHF.

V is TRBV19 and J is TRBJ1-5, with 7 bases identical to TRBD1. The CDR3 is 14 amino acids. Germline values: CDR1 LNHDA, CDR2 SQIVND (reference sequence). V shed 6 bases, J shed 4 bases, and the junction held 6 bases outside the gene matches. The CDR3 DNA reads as TGTGCCAGTAGCGACAGGGTGGGAAATCAGCCCCAGCATTTT. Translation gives CASSDRVGNQPQHF.

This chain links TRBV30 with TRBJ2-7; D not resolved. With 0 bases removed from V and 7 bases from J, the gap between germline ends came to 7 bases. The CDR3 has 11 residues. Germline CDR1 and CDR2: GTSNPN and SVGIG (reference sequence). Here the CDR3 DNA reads TGTGCCTGGAGTGTTTTAGTAGAGCAGTACTTC. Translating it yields CAWSVLVEQYF.

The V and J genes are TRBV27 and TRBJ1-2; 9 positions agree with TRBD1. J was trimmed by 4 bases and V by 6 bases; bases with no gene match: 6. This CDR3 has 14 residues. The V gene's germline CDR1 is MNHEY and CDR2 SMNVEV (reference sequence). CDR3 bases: TGTGCCAGCAGCGCCGGGACAGGGCCCTATGGCTACACCTTC. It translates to CASSAGTGPYGYTF.

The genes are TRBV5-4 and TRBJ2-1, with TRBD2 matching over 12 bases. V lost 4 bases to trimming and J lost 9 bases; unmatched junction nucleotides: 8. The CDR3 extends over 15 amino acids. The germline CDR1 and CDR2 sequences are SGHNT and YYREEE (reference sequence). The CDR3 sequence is CASSAGTSGWFEQFF. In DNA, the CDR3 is TGTGCCAGCAGCGCCGGGACTAGCGGGTGGTTTGAGCAGTTCTTC.

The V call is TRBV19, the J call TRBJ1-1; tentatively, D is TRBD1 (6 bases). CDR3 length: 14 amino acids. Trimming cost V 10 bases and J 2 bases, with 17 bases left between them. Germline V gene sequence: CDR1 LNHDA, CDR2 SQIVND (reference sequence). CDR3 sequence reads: CATSSGTLNTEAFF. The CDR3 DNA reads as TGTGCCACCTCCTCCGGGACACTAAACACTGAAGCTTTCTTT.